The source of this T cell receptor (beta chain) is a study of blood T cell repertoires in COVID-19. Sequenced by immunoSEQ multiplex PCR; TCRdb stores in-frame clones only, minus some. In the table there are 84,000 or so clones, 78% of which are singletons. The sample comprised peripheral blood. The sequence derives from a man between 60 and 70 years old with COVID-19, enrolled during active disease.

This chain's CDR3 is CASSVASAPRHEQFF. CDR3 nucleotide sequence: TGTGCCAGCAGCGTAGCTAGCGCTCCGCGTCATGAGCAGTTCTTC. The V and J genes are TRBV9 and TRBJ2-1; weak D call: TRBD2 (6 bases). Germline V gene sequence: CDR1 SGDLS, CDR2 YYNGEE. The CDR3 spans 15 residues. V shed 0 bases and J shed 8 bases, with 15 bases lying between them.